The clone carrying this T cell receptor (beta chain) has only a few counts. This specimen belongs to a study of blood T cell repertoires in COVID-19. On the study more broadly: Both acute and convalescent COVID-19 samples were obtained from the United States, Italy and Spain. From T cells, B-cell-depleted T cells, or PBMCs came the material, which was cDNA or gDNA.

In germline, CDR1 is MNHEY, CDR2 SVGAGI. The CDR3 covers 14 residues. V lost 5 bases to trimming and J lost 6 bases; unmatched junction nucleotides: 5. Repertoires were generated with immunoSEQ multiplex PCR, while TCRdb's copy carries only in-frame clones and drops some. Among 120,000 or so clones, roughly nine tenths were seen once, and the ten largest hold roughly 5%. Sequencing was done on a sample of peripheral blood. The clonotype comes from a human donor in a cohort sampled during active COVID-19. V usage is TRBV6-5 and J usage is TRBJ1-5, with TRBD1 identical over 9 bases. The CDR3 sequence is CASSHPGQGQPQHF. The DNA for the CDR3 is TGTGCCAGCAGTCACCCGGGACAGGGTCAGCCCCAGCATTTT.